The T cell receptor (beta chain) described here comes from a study of cytomegalovirus exposure and HLA in healthy donors. The PCR ran on 60 Vbeta and 13 Jbeta primers. The assay was immunoSEQ multiplex PCR, and TCRdb's table has in-frame clones only and misses some. This sample contains tens of thousands of clones. Broader study findings: A later analysis revealed that TCR association rates differed between HLA loci, peaking at DRB1 and bottoming out at HLA-C. Presence/absence analyses assumed roughly uniform sequencing depth across donors, which may not hold.

This CDR3 spans 15 amino acids. Germline lookup yields CDR1 MNHEY and CDR2 SVGAGI. V shed 8 bases and J shed 4 bases, with 18 bases lying between them. Healthy bone marrow donors made up the donor group. Despite likely unrecorded immune exposures, the donors were nominally healthy at the time of sampling. Turning to this clone: Antigen unknown.

This TCR was recovered from a man aged 25-45 years in good health and CMV-seronegative. The chain recombines TRBV6-5 with TRBJ1-5; a weak D match, TRBD1 (5 bases). Source material: PBMCs. This chain's CDR3 is CASVRPGLVNQPQHF. The CDR3 DNA reads as TGTGCCAGCGTGAGGCCGGGACTCGTAAATCAGCCCCAGCATTTT.